One and the same sample provided the 2 T cell receptor beta chains below, sequenced in a study of blood T cell repertoires in COVID-19. Assay: immunoSEQ multiplex PCR; the TCRdb copy retains only in-frame clones and omits some. Counted here are roughly 67,000 clones, over 60% occurring once; the ten biggest clones make up about 25%. Material: peripheral blood. The source of these receptors is a human donor in a cohort sampled during active COVID-19.

This rearrangement joins TRBV5-1 to TRBJ1-4; TRBD1 is a possible D gene (5 bases). The V and J ends lost 4 bases and 7 bases respectively, with 14 bases between them. Germline V gives CDR1 SGHRS, CDR2 YFSETQ. This CDR3 comprises 14 residues. CDR3 sequence (DNA): TGCGCCAGCAGCCTGGGCGGGGACGCTGAAAAACTGTTTTTT. Translation: CASSLGGDAEKLFF.

The chain carries TRBV14 and TRBJ2-7; TRBD1 might be the D (6 bases). Germline V gene data show CDR1 as SGHDN and CDR2 as FVKESK. The CDR3 totals 11 residues. The ends were cut back, 8 bases at V and 7 bases at J, with 12 bases in the middle. The CDR3 loop reads CASGERGEQYF. The CDR3, as DNA: TGTGCCAGCGGCGAAAGGGGGGAGCAGTACTTC.